These T cell receptor beta chains were read from a single sample in a study of shared clonotypes between healthy human individuals. Repertoires were generated with immunoSEQ multiplex PCR, while TCRdb's copy carries only in-frame clones and drops some. The table shows around 2.1 million clones, with about 92% occurring only once. Sequenced material: naive CD8+ T cells from PBMCs. The receptors stem from a man aged 18 to 30 in good health. Some clones in this sample may be carry-over from other donors' samples. Each CDR3 is given with its conserved first and last residue. A D gene is named only where the DNA matches it firmly. The size entry is marked missing in some rows and otherwise reads once, few, many or a size class.

d_call: TRBD2; j_call: TRBJ2-1; v_call: TRBV25-1; clone_size: -; cdr3_nt: TGTGCCAGGTCATTAGGGACTAGCGACAATGAGCAGTTCTTC; cdr3_aa: CARSLGTSDNEQFF
d_call: TRBD2; j_call: TRBJ2-7; v_call: TRBV9; clone_size: -; cdr3_nt: TGTGCCAGCAGCAAGGAACTAGCGGCGAACTACGAGCAGTACTTC; cdr3_aa: CASSKELAANYEQYF
d_call: -; j_call: TRBJ1-4; v_call: TRBV7-9; clone_size: -; cdr3_nt: TGTGCCAGCAGCTTAGCGCCGACAGGCGAAAATGAAAAACTGTTTTTT; cdr3_aa: CASSLAPTGENEKLFF
d_call: -; j_call: TRBJ1-1; v_call: TRBV27; clone_size: -; cdr3_nt: TGTGCCAGCAGCCAGGGTAGGGGCACTGAAGCTTTCTTT; cdr3_aa: CASSQGRGTEAFF
d_call: -; j_call: TRBJ2-3; v_call: TRBV11-2; clone_size: -; cdr3_nt: TGTGCCAGCAGCTTTCTGCGAACACACGATGGCACAGATACGCAGTATTTT; cdr3_aa: CASSFLRTHDGTDTQYF
d_call: TRBD1; j_call: TRBJ1-2; v_call: TRBV19; clone_size: -; cdr3_nt: TGTGCCAGTAGTATTAGACATTCTGACAGGGGTTTCTATGGCTACACCTTC; cdr3_aa: CASSIRHSDRGFYGYTF
d_call: -; j_call: TRBJ1-4; v_call: TRBV19; clone_size: -; cdr3_nt: TGTGCCAGTAACCGTCCCGGGGAGTACGGTGAAAAACTGTTTTTT; cdr3_aa: CASNRPGEYGEKLFF
d_call: TRBD1; j_call: TRBJ2-1; v_call: TRBV7-9; clone_size: -; cdr3_nt: TGTGCCAGCAGCTCCCTACTAGAAGACAGGGGGTTTGAGCAGTTCTTC; cdr3_aa: CASSSLLEDRGFEQFF
d_call: TRBD2; j_call: TRBJ2-1; v_call: TRBV27; clone_size: -; cdr3_nt: TGTGCCAGCGCCCGGCTAGCGGGAGCTTACAATGAGCAGTTCTTC; cdr3_aa: CASARLAGAYNEQFF
d_call: -; j_call: TRBJ1-3; v_call: TRBV7-9; clone_size: -; cdr3_nt: TGTGCCAGCAGCTTTTTCGGAGATGGAAACACCATATATTTT; cdr3_aa: CASSFFGDGNTIYF
d_call: -; j_call: TRBJ2-2; v_call: TRBV11-2; clone_size: -; cdr3_nt: TGTGCCAGCAGCTTTAGCGTCACCGGGGAGCTGTTTTTT; cdr3_aa: CASSFSVTGELFF
d_call: TRBD2; j_call: TRBJ2-3; v_call: TRBV4-3; clone_size: -; cdr3_nt: TGCGCCAGCAGCCAATCGGCGGGAGCCACAGATACGCAGTATTTT; cdr3_aa: CASSQSAGATDTQYF
d_call: -; j_call: TRBJ2-7; v_call: TRBV7-8; clone_size: -; cdr3_nt: TGTGCCAGCAGCTATCGAGCGACCTACGAGCAGTACTTC; cdr3_aa: CASSYRATYEQYF
d_call: TRBD1; j_call: TRBJ2-7; v_call: TRBV19; clone_size: -; cdr3_nt: TGTGCCAGTAGTGACCGGGACAGCTCCTACGAGCAGTACTTC; cdr3_aa: CASSDRDSSYEQYF
d_call: -; j_call: TRBJ1-4; v_call: TRBV10-1; clone_size: -; cdr3_nt: TGCGCCATCCAACAGGGCTTAAGTGAAAAACTGTTTTTT; cdr3_aa: CAIQQGLSEKLFF
d_call: -; j_call: TRBJ2-1; v_call: TRBV10-3; clone_size: -; cdr3_nt: TGTGCCATAGCGACTAGTAGTGATGAGCAGTTCTTC; cdr3_aa: CAIATSSDEQFF
d_call: -; j_call: TRBJ1-2; v_call: TRBV25-1; clone_size: -; cdr3_nt: TGTGCCAGCAGTGTTGGCTATGGCTACACCTTC; cdr3_aa: CASSVGYGYTF
d_call: -; j_call: TRBJ1-1; v_call: TRBV5-4; clone_size: -; cdr3_nt: TGTGCCAGCAGCTTGCCAGGCTCCACTGAAGCTTTCTTT; cdr3_aa: CASSLPGSTEAFF
d_call: -; j_call: TRBJ2-2; v_call: TRBV5-1; clone_size: -; cdr3_nt: TGCGCCAGCAGAGGTGGGGGAGTGTCCGGGGAGCTGTTTTTT; cdr3_aa: CASRGGGVSGELFF
d_call: -; j_call: TRBJ1-2; v_call: TRBV7-9; clone_size: -; cdr3_nt: TGTGCCAGCAGCTCGTTAACAGGTTCTATCGTCTATGGCTACACCTTC; cdr3_aa: CASSSLTGSIVYGYTF
d_call: -; j_call: TRBJ1-1; v_call: TRBV5-6; clone_size: once; cdr3_nt: TGTGCCAGCAGCTTTTTGGGGTCCGGAGGGAAGAACACTGAAGCTTTCTTT; cdr3_aa: CASSFLGSGGKNTEAFF
d_call: -; j_call: TRBJ2-1; v_call: TRBV4-1; clone_size: -; cdr3_nt: TGCGCCAGCAGCCAACCCACAAGGCGGGAAAATGAGCAGTTCTTC; cdr3_aa: CASSQPTRRENEQFF
d_call: TRBD2; j_call: TRBJ2-3; v_call: TRBV27; clone_size: -; cdr3_nt: TGTGCCAGCAGTCCGAGACTAGCGGGGAGCACAGATACGCAGTATTTT; cdr3_aa: CASSPRLAGSTDTQYF
d_call: -; j_call: TRBJ2-3; v_call: TRBV7-9; clone_size: -; cdr3_nt: TGTGCCAGCAGCCCTTCCCAGGGCAGGAGATCGTATACGCAGTATTTT; cdr3_aa: CASSPSQGRRSYTQYF
d_call: -; j_call: TRBJ1-1; v_call: TRBV7-8; clone_size: -; cdr3_nt: TGTGCCAGCAGCAGAGCCGGGGAGCCCTTGGTGTTT; cdr3_aa: CASSRAGEPLVF
d_call: TRBD1; j_call: TRBJ1-2; v_call: TRBV9; clone_size: -; cdr3_nt: TGTGCCAGCAGCGAAGGACAGGTACCCTATGGCTACACCTTC; cdr3_aa: CASSEGQVPYGYTF
d_call: -; j_call: TRBJ2-1; v_call: TRBV6-1; clone_size: -; cdr3_nt: TGTGCCAGCATTCATCGGGACTCCTACAATGAGCAGTTCTTC; cdr3_aa: CASIHRDSYNEQFF
d_call: -; j_call: TRBJ2-1; v_call: TRBV4-1; clone_size: -; cdr3_nt: TGCGCCAGCAGCCACAGGAGGGCGGGGCAAACCTACAATGAGCAGTTCTTC; cdr3_aa: CASSHRRAGQTYNEQFF
d_call: TRBD1; j_call: TRBJ2-3; v_call: TRBV13; clone_size: -; cdr3_nt: TGTGCCAGCAGCTTTACAGGGGGCCGTAACACAGATACGCAGTATTTT; cdr3_aa: CASSFTGGRNTDTQYF
d_call: TRBD2; j_call: TRBJ2-5; v_call: TRBV28; clone_size: -; cdr3_nt: TGTGCCAGCAGTCCACGGACTAGCGGGAGGAGGGGAGAGACCCAGTACTTC; cdr3_aa: CASSPRTSGRRGETQYF
d_call: TRBD1; j_call: TRBJ2-1; v_call: TRBV9; clone_size: -; cdr3_nt: TGTGCCAGCAGCGTAAGCCGACAGGGTAGGTCCTACAATGAGCAGTTCTTC; cdr3_aa: CASSVSRQGRSYNEQFF
d_call: TRBD2; j_call: TRBJ2-2; v_call: TRBV5-1; clone_size: -; cdr3_nt: TGCGCCAGCAGCTCACTAGCGGGAGAACAAGGGGAGCTGTTTTTT; cdr3_aa: CASSSLAGEQGELFF
d_call: TRBD1; j_call: TRBJ2-3; v_call: TRBV5-1; clone_size: -; cdr3_nt: TGCGCCAGCAGTCGGGACAGGGTCCAGGGCACAGATACGCAGTATTTT; cdr3_aa: CASSRDRVQGTDTQYF
d_call: TRBD1; j_call: TRBJ2-3; v_call: TRBV30; clone_size: -; cdr3_nt: TGTGCCTGGAGTCAGACAGGGGTAGATACGCAGTATTTT; cdr3_aa: CAWSQTGVDTQYF
d_call: TRBD2; j_call: TRBJ2-5; v_call: TRBV7-9; clone_size: -; cdr3_nt: TGTGCCAGCAGCCAAGTTATAGCGGGTCCAGAGACCCAGTACTTC; cdr3_aa: CASSQVIAGPETQYF
d_call: TRBD1; j_call: TRBJ2-1; v_call: TRBV7-3; clone_size: -; cdr3_nt: TGTGCCAGCAGCACCGGGACAGAGGGGCAGTTCTTC; cdr3_aa: CASSTGTEGQFF
d_call: -; j_call: TRBJ2-5; v_call: TRBV28; clone_size: -; cdr3_nt: TGTGCCAGCAGCCTTGACTTGCAAGAGACCCAGTACTTC; cdr3_aa: CASSLDLQETQYF
d_call: TRBD1; j_call: TRBJ1-6; v_call: TRBV4-2; clone_size: -; cdr3_nt: TGTGCCAGCAGCCAAGATCCGCGACAGGGGGCTTCACCCCTCCACTTT; cdr3_aa: CASSQDPRQGASPLHF
d_call: TRBD2; j_call: TRBJ2-5; v_call: TRBV5-4; clone_size: once; cdr3_nt: TGTGCCAGCAGCTATCCTAGCGGGAGTAGTGGAGAGACCCAGTACTTC; cdr3_aa: CASSYPSGSSGETQYF
d_call: TRBD2; j_call: TRBJ2-7; v_call: TRBV14; clone_size: -; cdr3_nt: TGTGCCAGCAGCCAAGATCGGGTGACTAGCGGGAGATCCGAGCAGTACTTC; cdr3_aa: CASSQDRVTSGRSEQYF